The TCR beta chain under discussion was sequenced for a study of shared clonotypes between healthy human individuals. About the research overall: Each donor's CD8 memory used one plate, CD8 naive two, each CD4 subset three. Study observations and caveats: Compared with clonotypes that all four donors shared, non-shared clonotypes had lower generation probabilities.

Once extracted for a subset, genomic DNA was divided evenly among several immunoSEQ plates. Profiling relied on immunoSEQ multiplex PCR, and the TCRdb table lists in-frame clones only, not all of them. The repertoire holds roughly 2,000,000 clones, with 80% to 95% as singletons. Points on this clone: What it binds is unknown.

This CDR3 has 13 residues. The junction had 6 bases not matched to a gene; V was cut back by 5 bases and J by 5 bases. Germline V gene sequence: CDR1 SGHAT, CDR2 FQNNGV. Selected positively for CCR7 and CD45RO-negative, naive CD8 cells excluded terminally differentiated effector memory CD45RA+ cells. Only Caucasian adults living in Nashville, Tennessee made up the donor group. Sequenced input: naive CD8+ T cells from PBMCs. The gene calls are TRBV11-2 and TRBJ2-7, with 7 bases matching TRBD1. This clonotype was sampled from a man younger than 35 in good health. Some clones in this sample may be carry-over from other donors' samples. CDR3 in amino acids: CASSLQGFDEQYF. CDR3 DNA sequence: TGTGCCAGCAGCCTACAGGGGTTCGACGAGCAGTACTTC.